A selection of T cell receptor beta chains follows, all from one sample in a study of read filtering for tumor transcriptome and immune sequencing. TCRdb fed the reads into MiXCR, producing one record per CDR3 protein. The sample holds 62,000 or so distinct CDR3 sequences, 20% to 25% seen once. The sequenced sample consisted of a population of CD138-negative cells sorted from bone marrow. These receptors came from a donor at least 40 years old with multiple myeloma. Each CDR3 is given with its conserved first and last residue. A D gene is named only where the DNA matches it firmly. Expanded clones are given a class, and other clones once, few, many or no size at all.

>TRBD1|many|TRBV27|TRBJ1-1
TGTGCCAGCAGTATTACGACAGGGATGAACACTGAAGCTTTCTTT
CASSITTGMNTEAFF
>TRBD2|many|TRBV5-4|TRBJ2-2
TGTGCCAGCAGCCCACTAGCGGGAGGTTCCGGGGAGCTGTTTTTT
CASSPLAGGSGELFF
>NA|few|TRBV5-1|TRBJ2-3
TGCGCCAGCAGGGGATCAGATACGCAGTATTTT
CASRGSDTQYF
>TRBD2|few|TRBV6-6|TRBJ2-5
TGTGCCAGCATGTCTAGCGGGGCCCGATTAGAGACCCAGTACTTC
CASMSSGARLETQYF
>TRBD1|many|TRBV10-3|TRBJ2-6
TGTGCCTCCTCCGGGACAGGGGGCGCTGGGGCCAACGTCCTGACTTTC
CASSGTGGAGANVLTF
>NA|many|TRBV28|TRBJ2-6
TGTGCCAGCAGTTCTTATAGTAGTGGGGCCAACGTCCTGACTTTC
CASSSYSSGANVLTF
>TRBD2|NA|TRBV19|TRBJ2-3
TGTGCCAGTAGCGACCAACTAGCGGATACGCAGTATTTT
CASSDQLADTQYF
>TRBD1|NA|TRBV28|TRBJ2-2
TGTGCCAGCAGGTCTCCCCGGGCCCCTAGGACAGGGTTCGGGAAGCTGTTTTTT
CASRSPRAPRTGFGKLFF
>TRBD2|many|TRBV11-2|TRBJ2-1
TGTGCCAGCAGGTCGCGGGGGTTTCGTAATGAGCAGTTCTTC
CASRSRGFRNEQFF
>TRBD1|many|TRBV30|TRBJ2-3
TGTGCCTTAGACAGGGCGTTGAATACAGATACGCAGTATTTT
CALDRALNTDTQYF
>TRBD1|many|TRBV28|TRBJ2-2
TGTGCCAGCAGTTCTTCCCGCGGAAACAGGGGTCGGCACACCGGGGAGCTGTTTTTT
CASSSSRGNRGRHTGELFF
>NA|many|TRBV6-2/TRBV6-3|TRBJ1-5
TGTGCCAGCAGTTACGGGCTCGGGGGGTCTCAGCCCCAGCATTTT
CASSYGLGGSQPQHF
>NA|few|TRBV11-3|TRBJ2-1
TGTGCCAGCAGCGCCGGGACCCGTCTCGGGGAGCAGTTCTTC
CASSAGTRLGEQFF
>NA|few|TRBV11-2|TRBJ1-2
TGTGCCAGCAATGAGGGGGTGATTAACTATGGCTACACCTTC
CASNEGVINYGYTF
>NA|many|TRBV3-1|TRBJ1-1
TGTGCCAGCAGCCAAGCTACTGAAGCTTTCTTT
CASSQATEAFF
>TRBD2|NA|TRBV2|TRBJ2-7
TGTGCCAGCCAAGTGGGACTAGCGGGGCCCTACGAGCAGTACTTC
CASQVGLAGPYEQYF
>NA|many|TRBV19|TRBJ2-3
TGTGCCAGTAGTCCGAGGACATCAGATACGCAGTATTTT
CASSPRTSDTQYF
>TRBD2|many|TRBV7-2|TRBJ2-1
TGTGCCAGCAGCATCCAGGCCGGACTAGCGCAGTACAATGAGCAGTTCTTC
CASSIQAGLAQYNEQFF
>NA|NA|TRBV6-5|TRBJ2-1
TGTGTCAGCACCCTAATATGGACTACCGGATACAATGAGCAGTTCTTC
CVSTLIWTTGYNEQFF
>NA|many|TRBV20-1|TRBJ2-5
NA
CSATPSRGAYQETQYF
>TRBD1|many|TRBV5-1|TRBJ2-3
TGCGCCAGCATCGGGACAGGTGCGTCCGATACGCAGTATTTT
CASIGTGASDTQYF
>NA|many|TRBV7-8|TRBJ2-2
TGTGCCAGCAGCTTAGAGATAGGGTCGAGCGGGGAGCTGTTTTTT
CASSLEIGSSGELFF
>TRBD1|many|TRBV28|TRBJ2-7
TGTGCCAGCAGTTTATTAGCCGGACAGGGGGCGTCTCTCTACGAGCAGTACTTC
CASSLLAGQGASLYEQYF
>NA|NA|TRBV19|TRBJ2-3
TGTGCCAGTAGTATAGCTGGGGCAGATACGCAGTATTTT
CASSIAGADTQYF
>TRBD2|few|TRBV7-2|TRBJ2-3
TGTGCCAGCAGTCGGGGGGTAGCTGTGGATACGCAGTATTTT
CASSRGVAVDTQYF
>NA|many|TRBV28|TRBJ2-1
TGTGCCAGCAGTTCCCCCGGGCGCTCCTACAATGAGCAGTTCTTC
CASSSPGRSYNEQFF
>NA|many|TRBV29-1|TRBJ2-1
TGCAGCGCAGGGGGGACTACCTACAATGAGCAGTTCTTC
CSAGGTTYNEQFF
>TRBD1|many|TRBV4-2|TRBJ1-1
TGTGCCAGCAGCCTAGAAACAGGGGGTTCCACTGAAGCTTTCTTT
CASSLETGGSTEAFF
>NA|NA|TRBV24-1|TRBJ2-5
TGTGCCACCAGTGAATCTTCAGGGCGACGATTTATGCCCCAGTACTTC
CATSESSGRRFMPQYF
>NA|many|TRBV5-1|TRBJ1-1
TGCGCCAGCAGCCCCTCCGGACAGGAAGCTTTCTTT
CASSPSGQEAFF
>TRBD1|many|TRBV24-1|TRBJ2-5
TGTGCCACCAGTGACCCGGGACAGTCCCAAGAGACCCAGTACTTC
CATSDPGQSQETQYF
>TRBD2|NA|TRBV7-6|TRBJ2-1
TGTGCCAGCAGTATCCCCCAAGCGGGAGGGTATGAGCAGTTCTTC
CASSIPQAGGYEQFF